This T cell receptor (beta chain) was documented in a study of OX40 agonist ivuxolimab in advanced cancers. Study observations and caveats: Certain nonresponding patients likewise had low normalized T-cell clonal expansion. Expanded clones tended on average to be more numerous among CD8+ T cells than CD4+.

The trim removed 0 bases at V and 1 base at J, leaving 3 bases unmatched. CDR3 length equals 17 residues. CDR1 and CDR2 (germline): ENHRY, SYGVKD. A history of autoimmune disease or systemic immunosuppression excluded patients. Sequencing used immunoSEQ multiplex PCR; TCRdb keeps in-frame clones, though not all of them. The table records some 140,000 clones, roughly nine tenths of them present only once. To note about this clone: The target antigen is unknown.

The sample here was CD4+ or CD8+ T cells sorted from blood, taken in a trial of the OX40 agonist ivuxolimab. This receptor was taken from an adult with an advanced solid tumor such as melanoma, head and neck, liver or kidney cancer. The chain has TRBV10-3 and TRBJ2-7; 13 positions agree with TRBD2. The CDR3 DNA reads TGTGCCATCAGTGAGTCTCGACTAGCGGGAGGATCCTACGAGCAGTACTTC. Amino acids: CAISESRLAGGSYEQYF.